The present T cell receptor (beta chain) was sequenced within a study of blood T cells in healthy people across ages. Overall study findings and caveats: The unknown donor CMV status may have confounded expanded clonotype changes.

The CDR3 spans 14 residues. The germline gives CDR1 SGHTA, CDR2 FQGNSA. V was clipped by 7 bases and J by 5 bases, with 16 bases between them. A J-beta primer mix and a sample-barcoded 5' primer were used in a second PCR of roughly 6 to 11 cycles. TCRdb ran MiXCR on the 5' RACE reads and lists one entry per CDR3 protein. This table holds more than 700,000 distinct CDR3 sequences, roughly 50% found once. About this clonotype: Its matching antigen is unknown.

The chain joins TRBV7-2 to TRBJ2-3, with D possibly TRBD2 on 5 matching bases. This TCR was recovered from a man older than 75 in good health. The sequenced sample was blood. CDR3 sequence reads: CASKRMGFLDTQYF. As DNA, the CDR3 is TGTGCCAGCAAGCGGATGGGGTTTCTAGATACGCAGTATTTT.